This TCR beta chain was found in a study of blood T cells in healthy people across ages. Each sample used at least 7 million PBMCs. CDR1 is SGHTA and CDR2 is FQGNSA in the germline V gene. The germline V and J ends were trimmed by 0 bases and 0 bases, with 9 bases remaining between them. CDR3 length: 15 amino acids. This clonotype has only a few counts. The use of a sample-barcoded 5' primer and a J-beta primer mix characterized a second PCR of about 7 to 12 cycles. Each CDR3 protein gets one entry after TCRdb re-called the 5' RACE reads with MiXCR. The table lists around 990,000 distinct CDR3 sequences, approximately 26% of them singletons. These same data were also listed under a study on T cells of mothers and their children. According to that study: Samples were provided by three healthy Caucasian mothers and their six children. At about 1.6 ug per 15 ul, all of the extracted RNA went into cDNA synthesis. Each child gave some 3 million TCR beta CDR3 reads (each mother, over 8.5 million).

J is TRBJ2-7 and V is TRBV7-2; D uncertain. Sequencing input: blood. This TCR was recovered from a girl aged 2 to 9 in good health. Here the CDR3 reads CASSLAADRSYEQYF. CDR3 DNA sequence: TGTGCCAGCAGCTTAGCCGCGGACCGCTCCTACGAGCAGTACTTC.